The rows below give T cell receptor beta chains drawn from one sample of a study of T cell repertoires in cytomegalovirus infection. From the reads, TCRdb called clonotypes with MiXCR, one entry per CDR3 protein. In the table there are about 280,000 distinct CDR3 sequences, roughly a fifth of which are singletons. Antigens for these TCRs are unknown. The specimen was cultured PBMCs, collected from culture after CMV antigen stimulation. These receptors came from a human donor in good health (CMV status not recorded). Some clones in this sample may be carry-over from other donors' samples. Each CDR3 is given without its conserved first and last residue. Fields, in order: J gene, V gene, CDR3 protein.

TRBJ1-5 TRBV28 ASSLFGTPSNQPQH
TRBJ2-7 TRBV7-6 ASSPRASEAYYEQY
TRBJ2-1 TRBV28 ASSFQQGLAGLSNEQF
TRBJ2-1 TRBV10-3 AIRSGSSYNEQF
TRBJ2-3 TRBV7-2 ASSFVSTDTQY
TRBJ2-1 TRBV7-2 ASSIRQQGVEQF
TRBJ2-1 TRBV24-1 ATSDDPDREQF
TRBJ1-6 TRBV12-3/TRBV12-4 ASSFTGTNSPLH
TRBJ2-3 TRBV7-8 ASSLGVGAGSSDTQY
TRBJ2-3 TRBV7-2 ASSPWAGEVTDTQY
TRBJ2-1 TRBV7-3 ASSPGVRDYYNEQF
TRBJ2-3 TRBV6-2/TRBV6-3 ASRSSGSGADTQY
TRBJ2-3 TRBV18 ASSLLSERADTQY
TRBJ2-1 TRBV7-2 ASSLGGTRSDEQF
TRBJ2-2 TRBV11-3 ASSPYWAGELF
TRBJ2-7 TRBV7-2 ASSLALGIIAGGSEQY
TRBJ1-2 TRBV7-9 ASRPTGVAGGYGYT
TRBJ2-1 TRBV5-1 ASSSAGNPSYNEQF
TRBJ1-1 TRBV20-1 SASQGDTEAF
TRBJ2-6 TRBV12-3/TRBV12-4 ASSPRGGVNVLT
TRBJ1-2 TRBV12-3/TRBV12-4 ASSRDRNWGYT
TRBJ2-3 TRBV20-1 SARESLAGGGNTQY
TRBJ2-7 TRBV20-1 SANSDGVYEQY
TRBJ1-5 TRBV7-2 ASSSYGQPQH
TRBJ2-5 TRBV7-2 ASSLEVAGRETQY
TRBJ2-4 TRBV6-2/TRBV6-3 ASSTEGGRAKNIQY
TRBJ2-2 TRBV7-8 ASSLPGLAGAGELF
TRBJ1-3 TRBV7-2 ASSPTGTSGNTIY
TRBJ2-3 TRBV12-3/TRBV12-4 ASSFLTPQDTQY
TRBJ1-1 TRBV11-3 ASSLVRGVTEAF
TRBJ1-4 TRBV4-3 ASSLHKGHHEKLF
TRBJ1-5 TRBV29-1 SVAHLDQPQH
TRBJ2-1 TRBV7-8 ASSRQGSAYNEQF
TRBJ2-7 TRBV6-5 ASSYWGKGSLEQY
TRBJ1-2 TRBV19 ASSIKADRGYGYT
TRBJ1-4 TRBV7-2 ASSLAGGSEKLF
TRBJ1-1 TRBV19 ASSMSVGRNTEAF
TRBJ2-7 TRBV6-2/TRBV6-3 ASRNPVAGTYEQY
TRBJ2-7 TRBV2 ASSAVTVLSYEQY
TRBJ2-7 TRBV4-2 ASSQDGHEQY
TRBJ2-1 TRBV7-8 ASRRTSGSLYNEQF
TRBJ1-3 TRBV6-1 ASSEGQEGNTIY
TRBJ1-2 TRBV7-9 ASSLAGRTGGYGYT
TRBJ2-1 TRBV4-3 ASSQGAGPHNEQF
TRBJ1-1 TRBV4-1 ASSHRGATEAF
TRBJ1-4 TRBV11-2 ATKTQPNEKLF
TRBJ1-5 TRBV27 ASSLRAGWQPQH
TRBJ1-5 TRBV5-1 ASSFGGPYSNQPQH